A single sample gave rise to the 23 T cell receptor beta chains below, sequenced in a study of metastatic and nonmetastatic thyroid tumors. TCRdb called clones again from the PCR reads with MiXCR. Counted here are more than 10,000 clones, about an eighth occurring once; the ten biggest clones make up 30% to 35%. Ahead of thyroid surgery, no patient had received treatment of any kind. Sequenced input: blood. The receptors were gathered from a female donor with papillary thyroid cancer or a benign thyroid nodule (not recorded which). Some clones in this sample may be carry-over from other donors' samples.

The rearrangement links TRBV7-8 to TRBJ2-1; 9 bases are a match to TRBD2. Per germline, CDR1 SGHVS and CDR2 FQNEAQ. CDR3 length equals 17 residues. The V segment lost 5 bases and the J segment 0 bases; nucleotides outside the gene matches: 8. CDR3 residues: CASSPLAGSSSYNEQFF. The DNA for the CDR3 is TGTGCCAGCAGCCCCCTAGCGGGATCCTCCTCCTACAATGAGCAGTTCTTC.

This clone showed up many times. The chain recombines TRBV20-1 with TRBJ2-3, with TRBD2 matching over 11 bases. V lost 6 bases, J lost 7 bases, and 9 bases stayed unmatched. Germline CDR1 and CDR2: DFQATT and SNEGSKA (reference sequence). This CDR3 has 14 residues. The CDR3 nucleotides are TGCAGTGCCTCAGGACTAGCGGGCGCGAATACGCAGTATTTT. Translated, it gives CSASGLAGANTQYF.

The CDR3 DNA sequence: TGTGCCAGCAGTGTCAGCGGGCAGTCCAATGAGCAGTTCTTC. Its protein is CASSVSGQSNEQFF. The chain recombines TRBV6-1 with TRBJ2-1; weak D call: TRBD2 (6 bases). This CDR3 contains 14 residues. V shed 4 bases and J shed 6 bases, with 13 bases lying between them. The V gene's germline CDR1 is MNHNS and CDR2 SASEGT.

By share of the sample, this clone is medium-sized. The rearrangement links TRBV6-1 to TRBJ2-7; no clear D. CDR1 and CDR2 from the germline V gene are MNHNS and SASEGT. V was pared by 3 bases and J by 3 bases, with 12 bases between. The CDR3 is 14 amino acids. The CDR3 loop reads CASSDLGRSYEQYF. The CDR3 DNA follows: TGTGCCAGCAGTGATCTCGGACGCAGCTACGAGCAGTACTTC.

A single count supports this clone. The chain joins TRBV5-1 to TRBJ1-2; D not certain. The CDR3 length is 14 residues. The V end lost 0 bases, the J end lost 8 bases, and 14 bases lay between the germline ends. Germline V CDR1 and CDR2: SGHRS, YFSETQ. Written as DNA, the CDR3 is TGCGCCAGCAGCTTGGCCCCAGTTGGTGAGGGCTACACCTTC. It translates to CASSLAPVGEGYTF.

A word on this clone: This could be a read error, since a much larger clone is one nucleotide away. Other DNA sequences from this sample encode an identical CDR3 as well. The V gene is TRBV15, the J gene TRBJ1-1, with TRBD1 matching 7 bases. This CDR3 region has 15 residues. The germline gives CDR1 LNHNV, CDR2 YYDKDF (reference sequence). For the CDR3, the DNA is TGTGCCACCAGCGCAGGACAGGTCCTGAACACTGAAGCGTTCTTT. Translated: CATSAGQVLNTEAFF.

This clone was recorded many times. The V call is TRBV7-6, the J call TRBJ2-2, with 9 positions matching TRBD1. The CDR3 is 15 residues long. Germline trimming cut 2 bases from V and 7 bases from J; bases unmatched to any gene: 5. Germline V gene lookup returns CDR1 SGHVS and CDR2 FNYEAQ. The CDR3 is CASSLRTGEGGELFF. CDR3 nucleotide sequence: TGTGCCAGCAGCTTAAGGACAGGGGAAGGCGGGGAGCTGTTTTTT.

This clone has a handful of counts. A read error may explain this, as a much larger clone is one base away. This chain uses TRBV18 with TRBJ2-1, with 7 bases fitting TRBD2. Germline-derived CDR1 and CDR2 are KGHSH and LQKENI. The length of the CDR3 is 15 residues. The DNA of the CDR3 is TGTGCCAGCTCAGGAGGCGGGGGTAGTGACAATGAGCGGTTCTTC. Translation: CASSGGGGSDNERFF.

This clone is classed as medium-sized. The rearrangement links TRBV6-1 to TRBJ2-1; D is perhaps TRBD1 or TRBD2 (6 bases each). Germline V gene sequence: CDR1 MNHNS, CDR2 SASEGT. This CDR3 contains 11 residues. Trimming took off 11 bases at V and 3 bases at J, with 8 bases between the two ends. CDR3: CAGGRYNEQFF. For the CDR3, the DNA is TGTGCCGGGGGGCGCTACAATGAGCAGTTCTTC.

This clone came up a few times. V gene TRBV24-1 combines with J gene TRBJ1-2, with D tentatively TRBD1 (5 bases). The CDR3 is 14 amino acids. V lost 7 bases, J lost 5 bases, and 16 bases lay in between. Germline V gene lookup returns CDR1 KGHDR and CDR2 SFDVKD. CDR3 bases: TGTGCCACCAGCGGCCGCCGGGAGGGGTATGGCTACACCTTC. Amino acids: CATSGRREGYGYTF.

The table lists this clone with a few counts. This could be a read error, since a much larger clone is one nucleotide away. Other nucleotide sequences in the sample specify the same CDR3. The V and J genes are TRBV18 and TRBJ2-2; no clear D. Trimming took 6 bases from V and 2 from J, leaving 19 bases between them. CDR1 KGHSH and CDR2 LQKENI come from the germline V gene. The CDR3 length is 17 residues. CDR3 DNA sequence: TGTGCCAGCTCGCCATTTATTCAGCGCGACAACACCGGGGAGCTGTTTTTT. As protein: CASSPFIQRDNTGELFF.

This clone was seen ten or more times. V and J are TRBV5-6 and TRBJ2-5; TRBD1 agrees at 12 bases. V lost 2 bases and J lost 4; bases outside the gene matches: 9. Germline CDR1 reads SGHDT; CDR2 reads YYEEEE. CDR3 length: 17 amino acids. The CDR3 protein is CASSFSGTGGFVETQYF. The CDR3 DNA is TGTGCCAGCAGCTTCTCCGGGACAGGGGGCTTTGTAGAGACCCAGTACTTC.

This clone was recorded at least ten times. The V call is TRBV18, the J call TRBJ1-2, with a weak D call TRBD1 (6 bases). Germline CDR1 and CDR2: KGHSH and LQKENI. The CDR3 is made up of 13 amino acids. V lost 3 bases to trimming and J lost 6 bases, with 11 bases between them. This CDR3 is CASSPSGVDGYTF. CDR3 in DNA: TGTGCCAGCTCACCCTCAGGGGTCGATGGCTACACCTTC.

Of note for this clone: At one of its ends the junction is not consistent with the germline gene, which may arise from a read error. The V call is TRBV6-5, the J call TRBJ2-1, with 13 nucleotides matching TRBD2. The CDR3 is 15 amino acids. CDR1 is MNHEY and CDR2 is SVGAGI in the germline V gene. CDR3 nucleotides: TGTGCCAGCAGTGACTCGACTAGCGGGAGGCATGAGCAGTTCTTC. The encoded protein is CASSDSTSGRHEQFF.

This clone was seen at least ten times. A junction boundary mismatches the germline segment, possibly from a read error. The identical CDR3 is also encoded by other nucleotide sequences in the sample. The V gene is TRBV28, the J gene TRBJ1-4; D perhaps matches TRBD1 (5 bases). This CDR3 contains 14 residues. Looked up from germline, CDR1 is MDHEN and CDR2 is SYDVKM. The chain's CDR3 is CAGSLRAGLGKLFF. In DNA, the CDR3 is TGTGCCGGCAGTTTACGGGCAGGGCTTGGAAAACTGTTTTTT.

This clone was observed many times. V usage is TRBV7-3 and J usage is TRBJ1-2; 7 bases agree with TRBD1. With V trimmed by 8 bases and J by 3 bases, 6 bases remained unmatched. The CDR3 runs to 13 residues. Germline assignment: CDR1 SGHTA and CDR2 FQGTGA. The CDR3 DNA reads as TGTGCCAGCCAGGGGGAAGGGGACTATGGCTACACCTTC. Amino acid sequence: CASQGEGDYGYTF.

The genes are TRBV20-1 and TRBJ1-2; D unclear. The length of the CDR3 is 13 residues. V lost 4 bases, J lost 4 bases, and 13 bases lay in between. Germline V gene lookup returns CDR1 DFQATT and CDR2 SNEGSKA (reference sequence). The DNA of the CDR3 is TGCAGTGCTATCTCCTATCGGGGCTATGGCTACACCTTC. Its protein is CSAISYRGYGYTF.

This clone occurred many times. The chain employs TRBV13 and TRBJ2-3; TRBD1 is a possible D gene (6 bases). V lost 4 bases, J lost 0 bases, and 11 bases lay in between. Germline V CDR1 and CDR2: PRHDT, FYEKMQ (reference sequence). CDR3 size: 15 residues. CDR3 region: CASSSPQGSTDTQYF. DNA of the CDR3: TGTGCCAGCAGCTCCCCACAGGGAAGCACAGATACGCAGTATTTT.

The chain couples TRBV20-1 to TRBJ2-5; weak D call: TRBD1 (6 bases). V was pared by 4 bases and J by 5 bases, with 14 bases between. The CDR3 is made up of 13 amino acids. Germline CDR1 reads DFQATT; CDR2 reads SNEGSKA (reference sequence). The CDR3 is CSAIPGRGETQYF. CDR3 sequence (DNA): TGCAGTGCTATACCGGGCAGGGGCGAGACCCAGTACTTC.

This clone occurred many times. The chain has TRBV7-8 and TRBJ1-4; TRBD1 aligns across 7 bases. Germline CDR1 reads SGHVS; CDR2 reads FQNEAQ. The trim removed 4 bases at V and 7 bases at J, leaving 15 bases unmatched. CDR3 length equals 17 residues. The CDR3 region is CASSSPTEGAQGEKLFF. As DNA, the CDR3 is TGTGCCAGCAGCTCCCCCACCGAGGGGGCGCAAGGTGAAAAACTGTTTTTT.

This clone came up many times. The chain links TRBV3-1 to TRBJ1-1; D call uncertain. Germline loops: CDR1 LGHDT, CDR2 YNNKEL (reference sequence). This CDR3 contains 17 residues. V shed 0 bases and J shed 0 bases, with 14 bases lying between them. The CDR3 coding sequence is TGTGCCAGCAGCCAAGATCTCGGCAGATTCATGAACACTGAAGCTTTCTTT. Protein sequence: CASSQDLGRFMNTEAFF.

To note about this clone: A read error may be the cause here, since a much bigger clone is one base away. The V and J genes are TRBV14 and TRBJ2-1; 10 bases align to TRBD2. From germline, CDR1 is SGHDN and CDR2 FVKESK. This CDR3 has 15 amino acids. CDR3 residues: CASSSTSGPDNEQLF. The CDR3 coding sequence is TGTGCCAGCAGCTCGACTAGCGGGCCCGACAATGAGCAGCTCTTC.

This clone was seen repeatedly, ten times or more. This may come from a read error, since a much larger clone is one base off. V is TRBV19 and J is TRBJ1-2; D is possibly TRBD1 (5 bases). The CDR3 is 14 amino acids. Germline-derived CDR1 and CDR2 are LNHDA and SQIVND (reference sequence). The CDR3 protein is CASSQGKGNYGHTF. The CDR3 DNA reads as TGTGCCAGTAGCCAGGGAAAGGGGAACTATGGCCACACCTTC.